This entry concerns a single T cell receptor beta chain. This clonotype was counted many times. What this receptor recognizes is not known. Base-call qualities are not available, and no considerably larger clone is one nucleotide away. Receptor amplification or capture employed multiplex PCR. Data came from an Illumina HiSeq 4000. To build TCR beta libraries, CDR3 regions were amplified by Arm-PCR using iRepertoire HTBI primers. Gel purification was performed on PCR products prior to sequencing. As for how the authors treated the data: Across samples, 60 to 80 TRBV and 13 to 15 TRBJ segments were identified and used for gene usage analysis of CDR3 amino acid clonotypes. COPE and FqMerger were used to merge the filtered high-quality paired reads into contigs. BLAST was used to align contigs to IMGT TRBV, TRBD and TRBJ reference genes, with CDR3 defined following IMGT. Highly expanded clones were defined as clonotypes with a frequency above 0.1%. Shannon entropy was used to measure repertoire diversity, and the Gini coefficient was used to measure V-J evenness. A clonotype was considered public if more than one individual shared it. The raw public reads went through TCRdb reprocessing: fastp at Q25, MiXCR clone calling, in-frame beta chains kept. Entries are consolidated by CDR3 protein sequence, retaining the most common genes and DNA. These V and J calls are TCRdb output, not the study's own analysis. Present in this sample are 360,000 or so distinct CDR3 sequences, about 12% of which were seen just once. 18% of the sample lies in the top ten.

The junction carries 17 bases between V and J, which are trimmed by 5 bases and 1 base respectively. CDR3 length: 17 amino acids, cysteine to phenylalanine. Kept here is only the CDR3 DNA, which spans 51 bases and is read in frame from base 1. Reading the germline V gene gives CDR1 SGHAT and CDR2 FQNNGV. The time point label, read with the paper, signifies: newly diagnosed GD, antithyroid drugs for less than 3 months. For both TCR sequencing and RNA sequencing, RNA was extracted from PBMCs in TRIzol. The diagnosis of Graves' disease was made according to American Thyroid Association guidelines. The patients came from an endocrinology department in Xi'an, China. Each patient gave 7.5 to 10 milliliters of peripheral blood, collected in an EDTA anticoagulant tube. Ficoll Paque Plus density gradient separation was used to isolate PBMCs, and no further T cell sorting was performed. An Agilent 2100 Bioanalyzer and agarose gel were used to check RNA quality, while a NanoDrop 2000 measured RNA concentration.

This sample is part of a study of regulatory T cells in long-lasting Graves disease (dated by TCRdb to the early 2020s). At the level of the whole study: Patients with newly diagnosed Graves' disease had been on antithyroid drugs for under 3 months. Patients with persistent Graves' disease were compared with patients with newly diagnosed Graves' disease using TCR sequencing and RNA sequencing of peripheral blood. The study was conducted in China and was registered as a clinical trial. A total of approximately 35 samples underwent TCR sequencing: around 13 from persistent and roughly 20 from newly diagnosed Graves' disease patients. What the research found in general, with its limitations: As a limitation, the authors acknowledged that the small sample size may reduce accuracy. More public clonotypes were shared among persistent patients (roughly 2,700) than among newly diagnosed patients (under 1,000). Only the TCR beta chain was sequenced and analyzed. Preferential use of TRBV28, TRBJ1-2 and TRBJ2-5 was observed in persistent disease, whereas TRBV20-1 and TRBJ2-1 were favored in newly diagnosed disease. Lower TCR Shannon entropy and fewer highly expanded clones were observed in persistent Graves' disease patients than in newly diagnosed patients, which suggested clonal expansion. Because the primary lesion, thyroid tissue, could not be accessed, the study looked at peripheral blood alone.

This sample also appeared in a second study, on T cells in Graves' hyperthyroidism and ophthalmopathy. Looking at the second paper: Graves' hyperthyroidism was defined as stable when no progression to ophthalmopathy occurred over 18 months of follow-up. Hyperthyroidism patients were newly diagnosed, had a disease duration of under 2 months, and were aged 18 to 65 years. Any patient with an uncontrolled infection, another autoimmune disease, pregnancy or lactation was excluded. Diagnoses relied on clinical symptoms, serum thyroxine and TRAb, thyroid ultrasound and orbital computed tomography. For the first round of RT-PCR on the TCR CDR3, the HTBI primer set was used together with the Qiagen OneStep RT-PCR kit. Most expanded thyroid clonotypes (frequency above 0.001) were also detected in blood, a finding suggesting that blood repertoires may reflect thyroid immune responses. A 13 V-J signature model separated ophthalmopathy from stable hyperthyroidism, with approximately 87% sensitivity and 81% to 83% specificity in cross-validation and 80%/75% in testing. In validation, progression to ophthalmopathy was predicted by the model with nearly 71% sensitivity and roughly 76% specificity, a median of approximately 6.5 months before onset. A discovery cohort of about 96 patients, fewer than 50 with Graves' ophthalmopathy and roughly 59 with stable Graves' hyperthyroidism, was used to find distinguishing TCR V-J signatures. Prospective prediction of ophthalmopathy was tested in an independent validation cohort consisting of some 20 hyperthyroidism patients and some 17 patients who later progressed to ophthalmopathy. The approximately 98 discovery patients were randomly divided into training and test sets at a 7:3 ratio. Thyroid tissue and blood T-cell repertoires from roughly 6 Graves' hyperthyroidism patients were also compared in the study. Once sampling was done, hyperthyroidism patients were given methimazole at a starting dose of 30 mg daily, whereas ophthalmopathy patients were given high-dose intravenous methylprednisolone. The libraries were constructed in a second round of multiplex PCR and then size-selected and purified. Paired-end sequencing of the libraries was performed with 100 bp reads on an Illumina HiSeq2000. SOAPnuke was used to process the raw data, with reads discarded if the reads contained adapters or uncalled bases, had a mean Phred below 15, or lacked an exact constant-primer or identifier match. COPE v1.2.5 was used to merge high-quality paired reads, and clonotypes were defined as unique nucleotide sequences. MiTCR v1.1 was used to align the clonotypes against IMGT TRBV, TRBD and TRBJ reference segments. The analysis was restricted to V-J combinations with a frequency above 0.0001, which together covered 99.2% of the repertoires. The TCS score was defined as the ratio of F50 (clonal expansion) to E x V (chaos), calculated using BLOSUM62-based TCRdist between CDR3 peptides within each V-J. Welch's t-statistics and random forest reduced just over 500 V-J features to 10 to 15, which were used in a naive Bayes classifier (R e1071). Sample size was not statistically predetermined, and investigators were not blinded to group allocation. TCR Vbeta CDR3 sequencing of 135 peripheral blood samples (roughly 41 ophthalmopathy, about 80 hyperthyroidism and approximately 17 progressor patients) is reported in the paper.

The specimen was peripheral blood mononuclear cells (PBMCs), collected at new diagnosis, from a patient treated with antithyroid drugs. The rearranged chain carries TRBV11-2 and TRBJ2-2; TRBD1 is a possible D gene, resting on 5 matching bases. The origin of this receptor is a woman younger than 30 with Graves disease. Donor details come from another sample of the same person, matched by shared clones. CDR3 sequence: CASSQSWQGENTGELFF. The nucleotides read TGTGCCAGCAGCCAATCGTGGCAGGGCGAGAACACCGGGGAGCTGTTTTTT.